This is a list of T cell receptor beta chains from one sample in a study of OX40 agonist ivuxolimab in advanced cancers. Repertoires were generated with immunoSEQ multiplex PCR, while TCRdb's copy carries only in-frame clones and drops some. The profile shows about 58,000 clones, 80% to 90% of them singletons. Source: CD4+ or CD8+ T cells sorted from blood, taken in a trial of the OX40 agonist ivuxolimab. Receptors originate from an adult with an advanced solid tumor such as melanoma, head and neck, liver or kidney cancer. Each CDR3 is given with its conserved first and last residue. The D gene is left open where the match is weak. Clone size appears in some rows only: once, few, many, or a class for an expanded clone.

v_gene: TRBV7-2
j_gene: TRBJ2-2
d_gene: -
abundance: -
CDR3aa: CASSTRSPAGLNTGELFF
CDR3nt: TGTGCCAGCAGCACCCGAAGCCCCGCAGGCCTGAACACCGGGGAGCTGTTTTTT

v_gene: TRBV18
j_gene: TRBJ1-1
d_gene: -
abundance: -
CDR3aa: CASSQLDNSGTEAFF
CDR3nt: TGTGCCAGCTCACAACTGGACAATTCGGGCACTGAAGCTTTCTTT

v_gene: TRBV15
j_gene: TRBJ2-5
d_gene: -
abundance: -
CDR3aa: CATSQSSSSYGETQYF
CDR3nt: TGTGCCACCAGCCAGAGTTCTAGCTCCTATGGGGAGACCCAGTACTTC

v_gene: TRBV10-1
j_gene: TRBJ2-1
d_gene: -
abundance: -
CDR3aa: CASSSGSYNEQFF
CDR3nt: TGCGCCAGCAGTAGCGGTTCCTACAATGAGCAGTTCTTC

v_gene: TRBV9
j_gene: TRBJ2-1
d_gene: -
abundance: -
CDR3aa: CASSVSPWSPHEQFF
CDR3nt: TGTGCCAGCAGCGTAAGCCCGTGGAGCCCCCATGAGCAGTTCTTC

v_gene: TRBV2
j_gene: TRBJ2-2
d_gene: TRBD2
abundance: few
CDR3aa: CASSVLRRGAGELFF
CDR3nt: TGTGCCAGCAGTGTATTACGTCGGGGGGCCGGGGAGCTGTTTTTT

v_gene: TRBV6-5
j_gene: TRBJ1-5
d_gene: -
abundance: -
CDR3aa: CASTDGRGQPQHF
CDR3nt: TGTGCCAGCACCGACGGGAGGGGCCAGCCCCAGCATTTT

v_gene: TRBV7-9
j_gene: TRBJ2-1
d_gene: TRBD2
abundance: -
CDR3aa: CASSLTSGKGSEQFF
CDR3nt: TGTGCCAGCAGCTTAACTAGCGGGAAAGGGAGTGAGCAGTTCTTC

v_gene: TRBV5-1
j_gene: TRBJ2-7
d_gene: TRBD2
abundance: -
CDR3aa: CASSWEGGDYEQYF
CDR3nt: TGCGCCAGCAGCTGGGAGGGAGGGGACTACGAGCAGTACTTC

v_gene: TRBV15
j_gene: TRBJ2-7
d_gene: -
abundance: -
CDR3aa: CATSRDRAEQYF
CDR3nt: TGTGCCACCAGCAGAGATCGCGCGGAGCAGTACTTC

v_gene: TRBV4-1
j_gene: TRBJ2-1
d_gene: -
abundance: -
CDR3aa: CASTPVTGSSYNEQFF
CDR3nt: TGCGCCAGCACTCCGGTAACAGGTAGCTCCTACAATGAGCAGTTCTTC